The sequence of this T cell receptor beta chain was determined in a study of T cell responses to AZD1222 COVID-19 vaccine (dated by TCRdb to 2020 to 2022). About the study as a whole: Because spike-specific TCR depth and breadth did not differ between the two schedules, AZD1222 recipients who got a second dose at roughly 4 weeks were pooled with those who got a second dose at roughly 12 weeks. A total of 233 trial participants underwent TCR sequencing, of whom 200 to 220 received two doses of AZD1222 and about 25 received two doses of the MenACWY control vaccine. Trial participants were enrolled by age into subgroups of 18-55, 56-69 and 70-plus years, and around 150, 28 and 57 TCR-sequenced participants, respectively, were included in these subgroups. Study-wide conclusions, independent of this receptor: Most participants were white British and females outnumbered males, and the authors suggested that clonal diversity may have been underestimated. Reportedly, close to half of the unique spike-specific TCRs recognized epitopes lying outside the regions that are mutated in the B.1.351 and B.1.1.7 variants. Because no day 14 peak-response samples were available, the repertoires could be characterized only after the peak T cell response. Conclusions about previously exposed vaccinees were limited because only six AZD1222 recipients were SARS-CoV-2 seropositive at baseline. In the small 56-69-year group, the increase in depth fell short of significance, most likely because of low power. Vaccine-associated CD4 TCRs spanned the whole spike protein, with dominant responses in regions 160-218 and 743-854. After two AZD1222 doses, spike-specific TCR breadth and depth were significantly higher than at day 0 and than in MenACWY recipients.

Concerning this clone itself: No cognate antigen has been identified for it. The input lacks base qualities; no much larger clone sits a single base away.

V loses 5 bases at its end and J loses 5 bases; junction bases beyond the gene matches: 7. Per the germline V gene, SQVTM is the CDR1 and ANQGSEA is the CDR2. Counted from cysteine to phenylalanine, this CDR3 has 13 amino acids. CDR3 DNA only is kept here, 39 bases in frame from base 1. The CDR3 regions of human TCRbeta chains were analyzed by immunosequencing. The published analysis was carried out like this. TCRs in the repertoires were compared against a reference library of SARS-CoV-2-specific TCRs that had been generated with the MIRA antigen-specificity platform. Breadth was defined as the fraction of unique TCRs that were SARS-CoV-2-associated. Depth was defined as the fraction of total T cells that were SARS-CoV-2-associated. Using the MIRA data, each spike-specific TCR was assigned both to the spike region to which the TCR was reactive and to a CD4 or CD8 class. Log10-transformed breadth and depth values were compared by one-way ANOVA with Sidak's multiple comparisons tests. TCRdb holds this immuneACCESS table with in-frame rearrangements only. Some clones are missing; in checked studies, unresolved V genes explain under half, and the rest has no known cause. Clone size and the V and J calls come from that table; the DNA yielded D and trimming. The sample yields approximately 150,000 clones; around 90% were counted once. Around 2.6% of the sample is in the top ten clones.

The time point tag for this specimen amounts to: baseline before first vaccination. Samples from vaccinated people were obtained from the UK trials COV001 and COV002, which included a single-blind randomized controlled phase 2/3 trial of AZD1222 (ChAdOx1 nCoV-19) in healthy adults. Trial participant PBMC samples were collected at day 0 and day 28 after the second dose for TCRbeta chain sequencing. This chain is built from TRBV29-1 and TRBJ2-7; the junction holds 9 bases that match TRBD1. This sequence was found in an adult in good health. This sample comprised peripheral blood, obtained on day 0 of AZD1222 vaccination. The CDR3 in this case is CSVLGTGTNEQYF. The nucleotide sequence is TGCAGCGTTCTCGGGACAGGGACGAACGAGCAGTACTTC.